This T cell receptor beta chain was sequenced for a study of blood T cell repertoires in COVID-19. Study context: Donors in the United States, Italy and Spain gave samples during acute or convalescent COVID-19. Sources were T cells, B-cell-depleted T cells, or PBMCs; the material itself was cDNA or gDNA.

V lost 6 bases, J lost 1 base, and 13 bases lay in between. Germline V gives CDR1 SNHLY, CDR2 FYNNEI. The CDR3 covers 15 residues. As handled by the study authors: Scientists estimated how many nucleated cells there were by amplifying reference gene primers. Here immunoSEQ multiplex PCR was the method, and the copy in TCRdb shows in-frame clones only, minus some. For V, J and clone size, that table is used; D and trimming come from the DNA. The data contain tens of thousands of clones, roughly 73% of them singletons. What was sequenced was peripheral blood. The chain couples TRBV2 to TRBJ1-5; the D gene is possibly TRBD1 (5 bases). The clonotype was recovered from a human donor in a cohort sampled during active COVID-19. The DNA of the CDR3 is TGTGCCAGCAGCCCATGGACACCCAGCAATCAGCCCCAGCATTTT. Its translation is CASSPWTPSNQPQHF.